This T cell receptor beta chain originates from a study of cytomegalovirus exposure and HLA in healthy donors (dated by TCRdb to the late 2010s). At the level of the whole study: An earlier analysis of approximately 600 of the donors reported approximately 300 Gb of sequence data and 117 million unique TCR beta sequences from 190 million or so T cells. An early release that covered about 600 HLA-typed donors contained approximately 300 gigabases of sequencing data and tens of millions of unique TCR sequences. Of the roughly 400 genotyped donors, approximately 82% fell in the genetic ancestry cluster associated with self-reported Caucasian donors. The aim of the study was to test whether cataloging public T cell receptors could identify signatures of past pathogen exposure. The T cell repertoires of some 700 subjects were profiled by immunosequencing and related to cytomegalovirus serostatus. In addition to the first cohort of 666 subjects, a separate validation cohort of 120 different subjects was used. To predict cytomegalovirus infection status, the study brought together high-throughput TCR immunosequencing, statistical association of individual TCRs with disease status, and machine learning. To study patterns of TCR occurrence, a later analysis re-analyzed previously published TCR beta repertoires from 500 to 850 donors and added high-resolution HLA genotyping. The later analysis used no new phenotypic data to find candidate immune exposures, relying instead on TCR beta sequences and their occurrence across donors. An earlier analysis of around 580 of the donors used high-throughput TCR beta sequencing to judge whether each TCR beta V gene segment behaved as functional or pseudogenic. Donor age, sex, ethnicity and CMV serostatus were collected together with the repertoire data. A later genetic analysis took genome-wide SNP genotypes for about three fifths of the 666 donors and used that subset as a discovery cohort. Every discovery cohort repertoire had been produced on one sequencing platform. HLA typing included class I and class II loci at four-digit resolution. The number of donors typed differed by locus, with roughly 629-640 for A, B, C, DRB1 and DQB1, roughly 550 for DQA1, some 570 for DPA1, and 450 to 480 for DPB1. Because of strong linkage in the cohort, roughly five DR-DQ haplotypes were treated as single units for association and clustering. On average, about 200,000 unique TCR beta nucleotide sequences were sequenced per donor among 350 to 400 genotyped donors of the cohort, with about 19% of those sequences being non-productive. The research as a whole found: Specific HLA alleles were associated with 15,000 to 20,000 TCR beta sequences at a false discovery rate of 0.05 in a later analysis. In the study, approximately 150 TCR beta chains were listed as associated with cytomegalovirus. According to a later analysis, most CMV-associated TCR beta chains appeared to be HLA-restricted, and the HLA associations seemed to be driven largely by CMV exposure. Most TCR sequences were seen in very few donors, while some public TCRs were found in many individuals. This cohort had only TCR beta chains sequenced, and the lack of alpha or paired-chain data limited which features could be detected. A group of highly shared sequence variants was considered likely to be a technical artifact of the sequencing pipeline. In a later analysis, several top co-occurrence clusters were reported to appear linked to parvovirus B19, influenza, CMV and Epstein-Barr virus. When HLA alleles, especially DR and DQ, strongly co-occurred, TCR associations were difficult to assign to individual alleles. Because HLA typing was unavailable for some donors at each locus, only the typed subset was used in association tests. In a later analysis, the rate of TCR association differed among HLA loci, with DRB1 alleles having the most associated TCRs and HLA-C alleles having the fewest. Because the 87-base-pair reads could not distinguish some IMGT-functional V segments, including TRBV6-2 and TRBV6-3, those segments were excluded. Around 16 rarely observed V segments, including chromosome 9 orphons, were excluded from the earlier analysis of approximately 500 of the donors because counts were too low. In an earlier analysis of about 550 of the donors, most TCR beta V segments were observed in productive rearrangements about 87% or about 30% of the time, broadly matching IMGT annotations. Cytomegalovirus status was reported to be diagnosed by the classifier with high specificity and sensitivity in both the original and validation cohorts. Correlated functional status among segregating V segments might reflect linkage disequilibrium, but an unknown experimental factor could not be ruled out. The authors suggested that the approach could potentially be extended to other disease states and immunological phenotypes. In a later genetic analysis, a missense DCLRE1C variant was associated with V-gene and J-gene trimming of TCR beta chains, and the association was replicated in an independent cohort. A few of the identified cytomegalovirus-associated TCR beta chains were confirmed in vitro to be specific for cytomegalovirus antigens. Compared with the 666-donor mean, donors in an Asian-associated ancestry cluster had fewer N-insertions in productive TCRs, according to a later genetic analysis. Immune exposure information for the cohort was limited to CMV serostatus. In a later analysis, HLA-associated TCR beta chains were found to be more clonally expanded and to have lower generation probabilities than equally common non-associated chains. Sequencing depth was assumed to be roughly uniform across donors in the presence/absence analyses, though that assumption may not hold. A further reported finding was that TCR beta sequences accurately predicted the HLA-A and HLA-B alleles for most subjects in the first cohort.

The library was obtained by the immunoSEQ multiplex PCR assay. For the multiplex PCR, a mixture combining 60 forward primers for TCR Vbeta segments and 13 reverse primers for TCR Jbeta segments was used. The CDR3 region of rearranged TCR beta genes was amplified from genomic DNA by a multiplex PCR assay. The Illumina HiSeq System was used to sequence the amplified TCR beta libraries as 87-base-pair reads. The authors' analysis ran thus. A later analysis counted approximately 74 million unique TCR beta chains across the 640 or so repertoires, and around 9.9 million of these chains were shared by at least two donors. Raw reads were error-corrected and collapsed into unique sequences with a nearest-neighbor algorithm that merged closely related sequences to remove PCR and sequencing errors. Alignment of CDR3 sequences to IMGT reference sequences was used to assign V, D and J gene segments. Each retained sequence needed at least a six-nucleotide match to both a V gene segment and a J gene segment. Rearrangements were called productive when the CDR3 lacked stop codons and stayed in frame with V and J; all others were non-productive. Following IMGT convention, CDR3 was defined as the stretch from the second conserved V-encoded cysteine up to the conserved J-encoded phenylalanine. In an earlier analysis of approximately 500 of the donors, sequences lacking an unambiguous match to a single V gene segment were excluded. An earlier analysis of approximately 590 of the donors called V segments functional above 56.7% productive rearrangements and segregating when the between-donor standard deviation exceeded 5%. A statistical classification framework was developed to diagnose cytomegalovirus status using the catalog of TCR beta chain sequences. A later analysis assigned V and J genes by comparing TCR nucleotide sequences with IMGT/GENE-DB human TR gene sequences. A later analysis assigned CDR3 sequences and most-parsimonious VDJ recombination scenarios with the TCRdist pipeline. A later analysis defined each TCR beta chain by its CDR3 amino acid sequence plus V-gene family, and excluded reads lacking a unique V-gene family. As a way to deal with suspected cross-contamination and a sequencing artifact, a later analysis dropped under 600 nucleotide sequences that were highly shared and had low generation probability. For each public chain, a later analysis derived a clonal expansion index from normalized ranks of inferred template counts within each repertoire. Generation probabilities in a later analysis came from a VDJ recombination model fitted to out-of-frame rearrangements, and those results were checked against IGoR. In a later analysis, hypergeometric tests were used to score TCR-TCR, TCR-HLA and TCR-CMV co-occurrence, with a repertoire-size bias correction applied to TCR pairs. False discovery rates were estimated in a later analysis by permuting HLA or CMV assignments 20 times. A later analysis grouped co-occurring TCRs with DBSCAN, adding TCRdist sequence similarity when clustering within HLA-allele-positive subsets. Co-occurrence clustering excluded repertoires with fewer than 30,000 or more than 120,000 public chains, plus five with anomalous nucleotide sharing. In TCRdb, the immuneACCESS table is reduced to in-frame sequences with V and J assigned. These tables do not hold every clone; where another copy was compared, an unresolved V gene accounts for under half, and the others remain unexplained. From that table come the V and J calls and clone size; the DNA was used to work out D and trimming. The sample data list about 120,000 clones, and approximately 80% of these were observed just once. The leading ten clones occupy 1.5% to 2% of the sample.

CDR1 is given as LNHDA and CDR2 as SQIVND, both from the germline V gene (reference sequence). V loses 2 bases of germline sequence and J loses 0 bases, and the interval between the two ends is 14 bases. Reading from cysteine to phenylalanine, the CDR3 counts 17 amino acids. Of the read, only the CDR3 DNA is kept; its 51 bases are in frame from base 1. Remarks on this clone: Its antigen has not been determined. It has no much larger one-base neighbor in the sample; base qualities were not kept.

The cohort comprised 670 or so healthy bone marrow donors. At the time of sampling, every cohort member was nominally healthy, though immune exposures that went unrecorded were likely present. The donor tested CMV seronegative, placing the donor among the roughly 340 seronegative members of the cohort. A peripheral blood sample was provided by each donor, and peripheral blood mononuclear cells were used for TCR beta sequencing. The Qiagen DNeasy Blood Extraction Kit was used to extract genomic DNA from the blood cell samples. The chain is assembled from TRBV19 and TRBJ1-3; TRBD1 is a possible D gene, resting on 6 matching bases. The sequence was collected from a man between 18 and 35 years old in good health and CMV-seronegative. The specimen was PBMCs. The bases are TGTGCCAGTAGTATAACCCGCCTGACAGGCTCTGGAAACACCATATATTTT. The translation is CASSITRLTGSGNTIYF. The entire variable domain, with the stretches around the CDR3 drawn from the reference TRBV19 and TRBJ1-3 proteins, is DGGITQSPKYLFRKEGQNVTLSCEQNLNHDAMYWYRQDPGQGLRLIYYSQIVNDFQKGDIAEGYSVSREKKESFPLTVTSAQKNPTAFYLCASSITRLTGSGNTIYFGEGSWLTVV.